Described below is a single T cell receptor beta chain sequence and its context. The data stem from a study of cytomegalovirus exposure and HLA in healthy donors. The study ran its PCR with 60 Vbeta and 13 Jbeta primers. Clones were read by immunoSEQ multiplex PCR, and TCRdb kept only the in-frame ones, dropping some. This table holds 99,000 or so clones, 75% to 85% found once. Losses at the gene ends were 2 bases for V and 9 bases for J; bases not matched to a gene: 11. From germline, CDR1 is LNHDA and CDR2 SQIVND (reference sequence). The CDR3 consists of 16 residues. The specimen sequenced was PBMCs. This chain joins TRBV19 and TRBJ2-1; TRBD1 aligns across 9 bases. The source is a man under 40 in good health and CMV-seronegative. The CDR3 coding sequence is TGTGCCAGTAGTATAAGTCGGGGGACAGGGCGAGGTGAGCAGTTCTTC. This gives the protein CASSISRGTGRGEQFF.